This T cell receptor (beta chain) originates from a study of blood T cell repertoires in COVID-19. The junction had 5 bases not matched to a gene; V was cut back by 7 bases and J by 2 bases. There are 14 residues in the CDR3. Germline V gene data show CDR1 as MNHEY and CDR2 as SVGAGI. Per the study methods: Amplification with reference gene primers provided the estimates of nucleated cell counts. Repertoires were generated with immunoSEQ multiplex PCR, while TCRdb's copy carries only in-frame clones and drops some. V, J and clone size are taken as reported in that table, and D and trimming were inferred from the DNA itself. Of 200,000 to 250,000 clones in the sample, around nine tenths were seen once.

The TCR sequence derives from a man aged 25-40 years who had recovered from COVID-19. Sequencing was done on a sample of PBMCs or T cells enriched from blood (not recorded which). The chain has TRBV6-5 and TRBJ2-7; 10 bases map to TRBD1. In DNA, the CDR3 is TGTGCCAGCAAGGTGACAGGGGGCCCCTACGAGCAGTACTTC. Its protein product is CASKVTGGPYEQYF.